This is a list of T cell receptor beta chains from one sample in a study of identical twins. TCRdb reanalysed the 5' RACE reads using MiXCR and keeps one entry per CDR3 protein. This sample carries hundreds of thousands of distinct CDR3 sequences, approximately 9% of them seen once, and the ten largest clones take about 5%. The sample comprised memory (CD45RO+) T cells sorted from blood. The origin of the receptors is a woman aged 18-35 years in good health. Each CDR3 is given with its conserved first and last residue. A D gene is named only where the DNA matches it firmly. Part of the rows lack a size; the others show once, few, many or a class for expanded clones.

J,size,D,length,V,CDR3,DNA
TRBJ2-7,-,TRBD2,16,TRBV7-6,CASSLEAGGITYEQYF,TGTGCCAGCAGCTTAGAGGCGGGGGGAATTACCTACGAGCAGTACTTC
TRBJ1-1,few,TRBD1,14,TRBV20-1,CSASRTGLGTEAFF,TGCAGTGCTAGTAGGACAGGGCTGGGCACTGAAGCTTTCTTT
TRBJ2-1,many,TRBD2,17,TRBV7-6,CASSLGLGGGAYNEQFF,TGTGCCAGCAGCTTAGGCCTTGGCGGGGGGGCTTACAATGAGCAGTTCTTC
TRBJ1-6,many,-,17,TRBV5-5,CASSLIHSRSYNSPLHF,TGTGCCAGCAGCTTGATTCATAGTCGCTCCTATAATTCACCCCTCCACTTT
TRBJ2-1,-,TRBD2,15,TRBV7-9,CASRVLAGRHNEQFF,TGTGCCAGCAGGGTTCTAGCGGGGAGACACAATGAGCAGTTCTTC
TRBJ2-5,-,-,14,TRBV13,CASSFRGATETQYF,TGTGCCAGCAGCTTCCGGGGGGCGACGGAGACCCAGTACTTC
TRBJ2-7,medium-sized,-,15,TRBV2,CASSPPELAPNEQYF,TGTGCCAGCAGCCCTCCGGAACTTGCGCCGAACGAGCAGTACTTC
TRBJ2-3,many,TRBD2,15,TRBV20-1,CSARPGTSATDTQYF,TGCAGTGCTAGACCCGGGACTAGCGCCACAGATACGCAGTATTTT
TRBJ2-7,few,-,13,TRBV11-3,CASSLEDSYEQYF,TGTGCCAGCAGCTTAGAAGACAGCTACGAGCAGTACTTC
TRBJ2-5,-,TRBD1,15,TRBV20-1,CSAREFGTGGETQYF,TGCAGTGCTAGAGAGTTCGGGACAGGGGGAGAGACCCAGTACTTC
TRBJ2-1,-,TRBD2,16,TRBV14,CASSWLAGSPYNEQFF,TGTGCCAGCAGCTGGCTAGCGGGATCGCCCTACAATGAGCAGTTCTTC